The sequence of this T cell receptor beta chain was determined in a study of T-cell memory formation after mild COVID-19. The CDR3 has 15 amino acids. The V and J ends lost 2 bases and 7 bases, in that order; junction bases with no gene match: 8. From the 5' RACE reads, TCRdb called clonotypes with MiXCR, one entry per CDR3 protein. The data contain about 240,000 distinct CDR3 sequences, approximately 9% of them seen just once; the ten biggest clones take up approximately 20%. The chain combines TRBV12-3 or TRBV12-4 with TRBJ2-3; 8 positions agree with TRBD2. The sample was PBMCs or a T cell subset sorted from them (not recorded which). This TCR was sampled from a man younger than 35 who had mild COVID-19 (a few samples of this study predate the infection). Cell type and time point are not known. The CDR3 DNA is TGTGCCAGCAGTTTAAGCACTAGCGGTTGGCATACGCAGTATTTT. It yields the protein CASSLSTSGWHTQYF.